This T cell receptor (beta chain) was profiled in a study of blood T cells in healthy people across ages. Aged about 6 to 95, donors were systemically healthy Caucasians from Russia. Study results and limitations: Measured against age, TCR beta diversity per million T cells decreased in a roughly linear manner.

This CDR3 is built from 15 residues. V was trimmed by 6 bases and J by 4 bases, leaving 16 bases between them. The germline V gene encodes CDR1 MDHEN and CDR2 SYDVKM. This clonotype was counted a few times. The antigen is not known. A second PCR, run for about 6 to 11 cycles, used a sample-barcoded 5' primer plus a J-beta primer mix. MiXCR, run by TCRdb on the 5' RACE reads, gives a single entry per CDR3 protein. The table lists nearly 800,000 distinct CDR3 sequences, 25% of them singletons. These data are also associated with another study on T cells of mothers and their children. That study adds: Related and unrelated pairs show similar shaping of TCR recombination output by thymic selection. No persistent microchimeric T cell clones were detected.

The sequence was obtained from a boy aged 5-17 years in good health. Sequenced sample: blood. V gene TRBV28 combines with J gene TRBJ2-1; possibly TRBD1 for D (6 bases). The CDR3 protein is CASRIQGMGYNEQFF. The CDR3 DNA is TGTGCCAGCAGGATACAGGGTATGGGATACAATGAGCAGTTCTTC.